These T cell receptor beta chains were read from a single sample in a study of cytomegalovirus exposure and HLA in healthy donors. This table comes from immunoSEQ multiplex PCR, and its TCRdb copy is limited to in-frame clones, with some not included. The repertoire includes 150,000 to 200,000 clones, 70% to 85% of them detected once, and roughly 0.76% sits in the top ten. Sequenced input: PBMCs. The receptor set was obtained from a woman in her forties in good health and CMV-seronegative. Each CDR3 is given with its conserved first and last residue. Fields, in order: J gene, D gene, V gene, clone size, CDR3 DNA, CDR3 protein. A D gene is named only where the DNA matches it firmly. The size entry is marked missing in some rows and otherwise reads once, few, many or a size class.

>TRBJ2-3|TRBD2|TRBV10-1|.
TGCGCCAGCAGGGGAGCGGGGGGGCCAAAAGATACGCAGTATTTT
CASRGAGGPKDTQYF
>TRBJ2-2|TRBD2|TRBV11-3|once
TGTGCCAGCAGCTTAGACTCCGGGACTAGCTCGTCTTCCGGGGAGCTGTTTTTT
CASSLDSGTSSSSGELFF
>TRBJ1-1|TRBD1|TRBV2|.
TGTGCCAGCAGTCAGGGGGGGAACACTGAAGCTTTCTTT
CASSQGGNTEAFF
>TRBJ2-3|TRBD1|TRBV2|.
TGTGCCAGCAGGGTGGGACAGTCCGGTACGCAGTATTTT
CASRVGQSGTQYF
>TRBJ2-7|.|TRBV28|.
TGTGCCAGCAGCCAGGCCTACGAGCAGTACTTC
CASSQAYEQYF
>TRBJ2-7|TRBD1|TRBV6-5|.
TGTGCCAGCAGGACCCCGGGACAGACATCCTACGAGCAGTACTTC
CASRTPGQTSYEQYF
>TRBJ1-1|TRBD1|TRBV5-4|few
TGTGCCAGCAGCTCGGGTAACACAGGGGACACTGAAGCTTTCTTT
CASSSGNTGDTEAFF
>TRBJ2-2|TRBD1|TRBV5-1|few
TGCGCCAGCAGCTGGGGACAGGGGGGCACCGGGGAGCTGTTTTTT
CASSWGQGGTGELFF
>TRBJ2-5|.|TRBV7-8|.
TGTGCCAGCAGCTTAGCGCGACAGGATCAAGAGACCCAGTACTTC
CASSLARQDQETQYF
>TRBJ2-3|TRBD2|TRBV7-2|.
TGTGCCAGCAGCATCGGACTAGCGGGAAGGACAGATACGCAGTATTTT
CASSIGLAGRTDTQYF
>TRBJ2-5|.|TRBV19|.
TGTGCCAGTAGTTTCCGGATGGAGCAAGGAGAGACCCAGTACTTC
CASSFRMEQGETQYF
>TRBJ2-5|.|TRBV5-1|once
TGCGCCAGCAGCTCGGAGCGTGAGACCCAGTACTTC
CASSSERETQYF
>TRBJ1-5|.|TRBV28|once
TGTGCCAGCATTCCCAGCGCGGGGTTTCAGCCCCAGCATTTT
CASIPSAGFQPQHF
>TRBJ1-3|.|TRBV27|.
TGTGCCAGCAGCCGACTTTACGGTGGAAACACCATATATTTT
CASSRLYGGNTIYF
>TRBJ1-2|.|TRBV28|.
TGTGCCAGCAGTTTATCCCCGAGCCTTTATGGCTACACCTTC
CASSLSPSLYGYTF
>TRBJ2-1|.|TRBV12-2|.
TGTGCAAGTCGCGCAGACAATGAGCAGTTCTTC
CASRADNEQFF
>TRBJ1-1|.|TRBV7-2|.
TGTGCCACAGCACAGAGCATGAACACTGAAGCTTTCTTT
CATAQSMNTEAFF